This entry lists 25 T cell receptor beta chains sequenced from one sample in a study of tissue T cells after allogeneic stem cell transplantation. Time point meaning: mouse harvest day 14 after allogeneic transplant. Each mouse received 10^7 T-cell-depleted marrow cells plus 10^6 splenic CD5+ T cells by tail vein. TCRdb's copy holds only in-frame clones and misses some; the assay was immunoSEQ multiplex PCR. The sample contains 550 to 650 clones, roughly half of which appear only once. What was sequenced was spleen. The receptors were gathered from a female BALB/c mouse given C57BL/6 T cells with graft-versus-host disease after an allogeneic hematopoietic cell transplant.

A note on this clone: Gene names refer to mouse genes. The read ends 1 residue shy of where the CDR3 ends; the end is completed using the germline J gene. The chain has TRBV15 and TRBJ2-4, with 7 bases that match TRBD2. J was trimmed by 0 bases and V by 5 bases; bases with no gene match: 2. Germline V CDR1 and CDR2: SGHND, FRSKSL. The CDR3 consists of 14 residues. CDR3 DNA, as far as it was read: TGTGCCAGCAGTACTGGGGTCAGTCAAAACACCTTGTAC. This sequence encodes CASSTGVSQNTLY. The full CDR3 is CASSTGVSQNTLYF.

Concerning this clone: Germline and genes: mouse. The covered CDR3 bases are TGCACCTGCAGTGGCCAAGACACCCAGTAC. It translates to CTCSGQDTQY. The CDR3, in full, reads CTCSGQDTQYF. The rearrangement links TRBV1 to TRBJ2-5, with D unclear. The read falls 1 residue short of the CDR3 end, and the missing part is taken from the germline J gene. Germline CDR1 NSQYPW, CDR2 LRSPGD (reference sequence). There are 11 residues in the CDR3. V was cut by 4 bases and J by 2 bases, with 1 base left in between.

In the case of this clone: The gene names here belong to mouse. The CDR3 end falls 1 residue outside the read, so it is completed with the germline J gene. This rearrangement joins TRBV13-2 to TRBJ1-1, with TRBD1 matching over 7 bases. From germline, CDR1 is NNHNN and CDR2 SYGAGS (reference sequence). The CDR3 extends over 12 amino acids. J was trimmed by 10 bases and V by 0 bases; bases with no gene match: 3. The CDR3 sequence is CASGDEGARVFF. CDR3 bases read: TGTGCCAGCGGTGATGAGGGGGCGAGAGTCTTC.

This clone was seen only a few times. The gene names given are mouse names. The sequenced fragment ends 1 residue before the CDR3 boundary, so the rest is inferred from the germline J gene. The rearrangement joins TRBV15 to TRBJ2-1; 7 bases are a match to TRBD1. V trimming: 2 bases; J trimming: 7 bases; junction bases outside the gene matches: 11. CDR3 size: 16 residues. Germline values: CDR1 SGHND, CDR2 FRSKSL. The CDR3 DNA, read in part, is TGTGCCAGCAGTTTATATTCGACAGGGATGGGGGCTGAGCAGTTC. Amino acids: CASSLYSTGMGAEQF. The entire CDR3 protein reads CASSLYSTGMGAEQFF. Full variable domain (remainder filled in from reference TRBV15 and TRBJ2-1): DAGVTQTPRHEVAEKGQTIILKCEPVSGHNDLFWYRQTKIQGLELLSYFRSKSLMEDGGAFKDRFKAEMLNSSFSTLKIQPTEPKDSAVYLCASSLYSTGMGAEQFFGPGTRLTVL.

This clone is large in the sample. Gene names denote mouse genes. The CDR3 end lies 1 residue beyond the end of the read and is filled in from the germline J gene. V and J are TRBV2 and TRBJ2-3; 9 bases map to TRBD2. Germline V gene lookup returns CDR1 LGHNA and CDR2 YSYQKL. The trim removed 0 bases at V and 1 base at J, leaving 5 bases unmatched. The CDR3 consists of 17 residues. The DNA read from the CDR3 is TGTGCCAGCAGCCAAGAAGGAAGGGACTGGGGTGCAGAAACGCTGTAT. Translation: CASSQEGRDWGAETLY. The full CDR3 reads CASSQEGRDWGAETLYF.

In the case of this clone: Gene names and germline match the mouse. This chain's CDR3 is CGARRDRGQDTQYF. The CDR3 bases that were read are TGTGGTGCTAGGCGGGACAGGGGGCAGGACACCCAGTAC. This chain uses TRBV20 with TRBJ2-5; 12 nucleotides agree with TRBD1. Coverage ceases 1 residue before the CDR3 finishes, and the germline J gene fills in the end. Trimming removed 2 bases from V and 6 bases from J; junction bases left unmatched: 3. CDR1 and CDR2 (germline): GFQATS, STVNSAI. The CDR3 consists of 14 residues. Looking up the rest from reference TRBV20 and TRBJ2-5 gives the full variable domain: GALVYQYPRRTICKSGTSMRMECQAVGFQATSVAWYRQSPQKTFELIALSTVNSAIKYEQNFTQEKFPISHPNLSFSSMTVLNAYLEDRGLYLCGARRDRGQDTQYFGPGTRLLVL.

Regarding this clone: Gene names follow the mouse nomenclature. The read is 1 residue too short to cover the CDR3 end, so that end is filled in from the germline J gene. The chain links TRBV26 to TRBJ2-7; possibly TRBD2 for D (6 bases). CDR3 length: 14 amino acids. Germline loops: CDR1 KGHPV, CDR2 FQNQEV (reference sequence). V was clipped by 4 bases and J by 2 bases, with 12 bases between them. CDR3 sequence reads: CASSPTGRAYEQYF. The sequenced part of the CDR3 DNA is TGTGCCAGCAGTCCCACTGGGAGGGCCTATGAACAGTAC. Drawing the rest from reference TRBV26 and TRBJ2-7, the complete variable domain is NSKVIQTPRYLVKGQGQKAKMRCIPEKGHPVVFWYQQNKNNEFKFLINFQNQEVLQQIDMTEKRFSAECPSNSPCSLEIQSSEAGDSALYLCASSPTGRAYEQYFGPGTRLTVL.

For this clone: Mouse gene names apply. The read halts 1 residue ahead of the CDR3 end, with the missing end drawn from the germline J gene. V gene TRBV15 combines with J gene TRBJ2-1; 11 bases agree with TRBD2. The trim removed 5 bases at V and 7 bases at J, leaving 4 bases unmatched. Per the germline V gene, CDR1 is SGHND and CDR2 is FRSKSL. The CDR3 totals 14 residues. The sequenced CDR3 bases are TGTGCCAGCAGTCTACTGGGGGGGCGGGCTGAGCAGTTC. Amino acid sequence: CASSLLGGRAEQF. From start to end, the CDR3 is CASSLLGGRAEQFF.

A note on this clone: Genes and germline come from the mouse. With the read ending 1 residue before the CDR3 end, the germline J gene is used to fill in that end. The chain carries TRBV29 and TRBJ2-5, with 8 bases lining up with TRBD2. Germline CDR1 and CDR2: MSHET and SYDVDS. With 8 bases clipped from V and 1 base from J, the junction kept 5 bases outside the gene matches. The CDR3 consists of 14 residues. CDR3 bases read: TGTGCTAGCGCTGGGGGGCTTCACCAAGACACCCAGTAC. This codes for CASAGGLHQDTQY. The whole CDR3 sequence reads CASAGGLHQDTQYF.

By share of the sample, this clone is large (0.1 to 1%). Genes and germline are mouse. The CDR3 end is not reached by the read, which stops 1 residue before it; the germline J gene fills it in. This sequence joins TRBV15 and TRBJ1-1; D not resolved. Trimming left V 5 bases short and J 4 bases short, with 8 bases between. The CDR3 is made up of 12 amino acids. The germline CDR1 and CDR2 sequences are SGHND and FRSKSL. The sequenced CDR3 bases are TGTGCCAGCAGTCGGGATATCACAGAAGTCTTC. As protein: CASSRDITEVF. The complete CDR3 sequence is CASSRDITEVFF.

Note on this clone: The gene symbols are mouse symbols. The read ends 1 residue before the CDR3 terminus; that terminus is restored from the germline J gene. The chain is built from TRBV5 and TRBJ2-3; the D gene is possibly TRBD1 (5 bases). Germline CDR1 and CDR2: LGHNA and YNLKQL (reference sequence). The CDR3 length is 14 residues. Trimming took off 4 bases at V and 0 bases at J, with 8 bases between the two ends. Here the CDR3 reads CASSRTISAETLYF. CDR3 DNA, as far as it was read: TGTGCCAGCAGCCGGACAATTAGTGCAGAAACGCTGTAT.

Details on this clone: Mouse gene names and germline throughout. CDR3 bases read: TGTGCCTGGAGTCTAGGGGACAGGGCAAACACAGAAGTCTTC. Its protein product is CAWSLGDRANTEVF. The whole CDR3 region reads CAWSLGDRANTEVFF. The V call is TRBV31, the J call TRBJ1-1, with 9 positions matching TRBD1. The CDR3 end falls 1 residue outside the read, so it is completed with the germline J gene. The CDR3 consists of 15 residues. Germline V CDR1 and CDR2: GKSSPN, SITVG. V lost 0 bases and J lost 0; bases outside the gene matches: 2. Full variable domain (rest looked up from reference TRBV31 and TRBJ1-1): AQTIHQWPVAEIKAVGSPLSLGCTIKGKSSPNLYWYWQATGGTLQQLFYSITVGQVESVVQLNLSASRPKDDQFILSTEKLLLSHSGFYLCAWSLGDRANTEVFFGKGTRLTVV.

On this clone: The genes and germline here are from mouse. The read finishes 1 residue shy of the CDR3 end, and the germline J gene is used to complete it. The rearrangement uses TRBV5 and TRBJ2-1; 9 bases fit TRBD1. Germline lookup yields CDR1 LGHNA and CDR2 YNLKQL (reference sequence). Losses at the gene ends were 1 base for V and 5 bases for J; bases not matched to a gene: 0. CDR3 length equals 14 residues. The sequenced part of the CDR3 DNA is TGTGCCAGCAGCCAAGGGACAGGGGATGCTGAGCAGTTC. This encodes CASSQGTGDAEQF. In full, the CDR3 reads CASSQGTGDAEQFF.

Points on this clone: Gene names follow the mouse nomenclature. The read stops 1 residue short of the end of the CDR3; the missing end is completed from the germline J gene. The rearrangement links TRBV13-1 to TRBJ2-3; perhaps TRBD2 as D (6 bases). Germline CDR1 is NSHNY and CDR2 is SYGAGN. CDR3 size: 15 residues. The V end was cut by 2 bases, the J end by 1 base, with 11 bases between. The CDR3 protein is CASSEGGGGAETLYF. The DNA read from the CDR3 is TGTGCCAGCAGTGAGGGGGGAGGGGGTGCAGAAACGCTGTAT.

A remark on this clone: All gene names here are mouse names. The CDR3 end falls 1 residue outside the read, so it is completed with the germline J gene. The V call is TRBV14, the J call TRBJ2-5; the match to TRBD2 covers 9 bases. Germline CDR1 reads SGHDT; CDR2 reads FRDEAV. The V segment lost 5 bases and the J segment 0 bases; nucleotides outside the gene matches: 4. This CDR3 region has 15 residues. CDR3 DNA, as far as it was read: TGTGCCAGCAGCCCGACTGGGGGTAACCAAGACACCCAGTAC. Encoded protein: CASSPTGGNQDTQY. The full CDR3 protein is CASSPTGGNQDTQYF.

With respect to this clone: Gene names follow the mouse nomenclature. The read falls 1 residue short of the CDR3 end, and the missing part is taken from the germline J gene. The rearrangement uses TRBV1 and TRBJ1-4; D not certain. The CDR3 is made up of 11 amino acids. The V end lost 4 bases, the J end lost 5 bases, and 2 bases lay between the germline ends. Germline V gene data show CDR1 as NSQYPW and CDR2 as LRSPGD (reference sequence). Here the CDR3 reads CTCSENERLFF. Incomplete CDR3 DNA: TGCACCTGCAGTGAAAACGAAAGATTATTT.

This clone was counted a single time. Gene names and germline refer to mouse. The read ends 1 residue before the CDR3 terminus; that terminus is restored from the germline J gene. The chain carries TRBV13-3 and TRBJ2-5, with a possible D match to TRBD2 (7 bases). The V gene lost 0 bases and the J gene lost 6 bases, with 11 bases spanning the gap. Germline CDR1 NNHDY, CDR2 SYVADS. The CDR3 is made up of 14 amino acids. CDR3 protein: CASSDGGAGDTQYF. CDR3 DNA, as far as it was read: TGTGCCAGCAGTGATGGGGGGGCGGGTGACACCCAGTAC.

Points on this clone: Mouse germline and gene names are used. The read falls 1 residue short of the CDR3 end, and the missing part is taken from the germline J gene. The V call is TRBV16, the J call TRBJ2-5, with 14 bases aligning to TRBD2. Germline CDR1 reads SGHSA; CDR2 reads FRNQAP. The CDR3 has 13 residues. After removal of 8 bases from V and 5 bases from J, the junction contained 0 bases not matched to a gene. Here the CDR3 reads CASGTGGADTQYF. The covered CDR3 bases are TGTGCAAGCGGGACTGGGGGGGCAGACACCCAGTAC.

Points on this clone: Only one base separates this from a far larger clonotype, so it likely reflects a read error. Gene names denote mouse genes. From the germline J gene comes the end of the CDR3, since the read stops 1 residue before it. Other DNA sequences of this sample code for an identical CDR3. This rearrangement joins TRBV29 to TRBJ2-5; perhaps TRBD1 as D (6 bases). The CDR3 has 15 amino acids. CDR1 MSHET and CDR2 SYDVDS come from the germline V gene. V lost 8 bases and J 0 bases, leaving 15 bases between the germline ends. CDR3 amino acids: CASRPTGFNQDTQYF. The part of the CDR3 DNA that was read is TGTGCTAGCCGTCCCACAGGGTTTAACCAAGACACCCAGTAC. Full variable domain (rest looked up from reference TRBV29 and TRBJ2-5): DMKVTQMPRYLIKRMGENVLLECGQDMSHETMYWYRQDPGLGLQLIYISYDVDSNSEGDIPKGYRVSRKKREHFSLILDSAKTNQTSVYFCASRPTGFNQDTQYFGPGTRLLVL.

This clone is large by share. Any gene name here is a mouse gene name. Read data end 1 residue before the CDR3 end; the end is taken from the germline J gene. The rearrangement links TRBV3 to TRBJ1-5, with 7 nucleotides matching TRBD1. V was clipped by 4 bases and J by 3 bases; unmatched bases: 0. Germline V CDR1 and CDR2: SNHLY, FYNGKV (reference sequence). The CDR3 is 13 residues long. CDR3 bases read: TGTGCCAGCAGCTGGGACAGCAACCAGGCTCCGCTT. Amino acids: CASSWDSNQAPL. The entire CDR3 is CASSWDSNQAPLF.

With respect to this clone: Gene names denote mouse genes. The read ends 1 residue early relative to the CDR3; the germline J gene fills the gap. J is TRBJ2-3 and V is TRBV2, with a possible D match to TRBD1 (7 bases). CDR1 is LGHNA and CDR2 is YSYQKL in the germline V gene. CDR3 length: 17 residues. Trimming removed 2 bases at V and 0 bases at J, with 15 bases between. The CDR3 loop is CASSQRGGAPSAETLYF. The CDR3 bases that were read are TGTGCCAGCAGCCAAAGAGGGGGCGCCCCTAGTGCAGAAACGCTGTAT.

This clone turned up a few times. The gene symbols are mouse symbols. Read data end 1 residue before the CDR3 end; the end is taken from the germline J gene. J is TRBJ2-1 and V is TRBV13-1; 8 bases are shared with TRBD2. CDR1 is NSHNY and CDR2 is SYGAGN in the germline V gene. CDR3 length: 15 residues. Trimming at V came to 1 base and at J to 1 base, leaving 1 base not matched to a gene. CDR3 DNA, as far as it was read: TGTGCCAGCAGTGATCTGGGGGGAAACTATGCTGAGCAGTTC. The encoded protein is CASSDLGGNYAEQF. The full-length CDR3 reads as CASSDLGGNYAEQFF.

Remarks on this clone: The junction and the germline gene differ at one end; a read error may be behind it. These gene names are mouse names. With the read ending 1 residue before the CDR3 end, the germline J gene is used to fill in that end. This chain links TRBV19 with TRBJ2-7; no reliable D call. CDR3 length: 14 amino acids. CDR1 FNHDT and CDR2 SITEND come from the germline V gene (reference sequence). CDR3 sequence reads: CASSIRARRYEQYF. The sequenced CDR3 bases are TGCGCCAGCAGTATACGGGCGCGGCGATATGAACAGTAC.

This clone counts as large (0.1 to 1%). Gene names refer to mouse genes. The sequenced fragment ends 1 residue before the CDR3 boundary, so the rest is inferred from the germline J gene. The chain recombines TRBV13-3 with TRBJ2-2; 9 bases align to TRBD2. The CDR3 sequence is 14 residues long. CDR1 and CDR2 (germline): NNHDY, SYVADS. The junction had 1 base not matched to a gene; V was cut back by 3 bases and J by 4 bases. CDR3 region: CASSGDWATGQLYF. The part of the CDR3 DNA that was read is TGTGCCAGCAGTGGGGACTGGGCCACCGGGCAGCTCTAC.

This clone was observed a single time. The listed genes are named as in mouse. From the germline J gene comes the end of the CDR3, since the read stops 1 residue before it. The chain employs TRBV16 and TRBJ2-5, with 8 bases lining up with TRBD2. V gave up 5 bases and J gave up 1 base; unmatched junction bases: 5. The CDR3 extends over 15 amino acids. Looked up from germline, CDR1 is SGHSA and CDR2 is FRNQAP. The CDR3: CASSLDWGDQDTQYF. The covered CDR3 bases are TGTGCAAGCAGCCTCGACTGGGGAGACCAAGACACCCAGTAC.